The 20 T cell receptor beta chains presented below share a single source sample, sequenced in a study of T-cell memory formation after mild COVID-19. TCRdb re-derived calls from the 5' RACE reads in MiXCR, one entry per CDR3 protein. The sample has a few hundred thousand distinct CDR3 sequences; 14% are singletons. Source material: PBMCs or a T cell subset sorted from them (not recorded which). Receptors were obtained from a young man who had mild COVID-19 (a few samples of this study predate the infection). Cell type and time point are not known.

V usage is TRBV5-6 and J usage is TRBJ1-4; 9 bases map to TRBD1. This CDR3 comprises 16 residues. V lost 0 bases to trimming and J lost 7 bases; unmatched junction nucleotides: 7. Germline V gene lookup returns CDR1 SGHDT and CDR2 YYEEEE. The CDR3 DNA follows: TGTGCCAGCAGCTTGGGAATTGGGACAGGGTCTGAAAAACTGTTTTTT. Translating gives CASSLGIGTGSEKLFF.

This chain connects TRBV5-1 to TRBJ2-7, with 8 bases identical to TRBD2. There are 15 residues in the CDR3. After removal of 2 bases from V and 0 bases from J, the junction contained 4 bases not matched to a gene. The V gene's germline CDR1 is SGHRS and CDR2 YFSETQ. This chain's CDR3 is CASSLLAGSSYEQYV. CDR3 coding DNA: TGCGCCAGCAGCTTATTAGCGGGGAGCTCCTACGAGCAGTACGTC.

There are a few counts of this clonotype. CDR3 protein: CASSRGWGSNQPQHF. CDR3 DNA sequence: TGTGCCAGCAGCCGTGGGTGGGGGAGCAATCAGCCCCAGCATTTT. The rearrangement uses TRBV6-5 and TRBJ1-5; tentatively, D is TRBD1 (5 bases). V gave up 6 bases and J gave up 1 base, with 13 bases separating them. Per germline, CDR1 MNHEY and CDR2 SVGAGI. The CDR3 loop spans 15 amino acids.

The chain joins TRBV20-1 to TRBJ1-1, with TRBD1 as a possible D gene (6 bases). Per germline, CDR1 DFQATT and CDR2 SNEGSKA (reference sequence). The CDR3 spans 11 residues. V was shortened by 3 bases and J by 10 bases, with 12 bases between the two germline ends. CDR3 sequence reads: CSASKSTGAFF. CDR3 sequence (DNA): TGCAGTGCTAGCAAGTCGACAGGAGCTTTCTTT.

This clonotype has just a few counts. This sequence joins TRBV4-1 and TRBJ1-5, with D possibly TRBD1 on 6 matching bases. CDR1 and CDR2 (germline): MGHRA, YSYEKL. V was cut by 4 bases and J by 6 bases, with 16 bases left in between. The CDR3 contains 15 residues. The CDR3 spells CASSLGEGGRQPQHF. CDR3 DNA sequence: TGCGCCAGCAGCCTTGGAGAAGGGGGGCGTCAGCCCCAGCATTTT.

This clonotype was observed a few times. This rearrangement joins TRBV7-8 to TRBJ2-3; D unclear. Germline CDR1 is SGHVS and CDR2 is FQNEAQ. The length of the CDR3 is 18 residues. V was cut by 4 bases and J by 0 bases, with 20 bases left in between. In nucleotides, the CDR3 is TGTGCCAGCAGCTCCCGACGAGTGACATATTCTAGCACAGATACGCAGTATTTT. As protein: CASSSRRVTYSSTDTQYF.

The DNA for the CDR3 is TGTGCCAGCAGCTTAGCGGGCCAGGGAGGTGCCCTCCACTTT. Translation: CASSLAGQGGALHF. The gene calls are TRBV7-9 and TRBJ1-6; TRBD1 might be the D (5 bases). The V end was cut by 0 bases, the J end by 14 bases, with 14 bases between. The germline CDR1 and CDR2 sequences are SEHNR and FQNEAQ (reference sequence). The CDR3 runs to 14 residues.

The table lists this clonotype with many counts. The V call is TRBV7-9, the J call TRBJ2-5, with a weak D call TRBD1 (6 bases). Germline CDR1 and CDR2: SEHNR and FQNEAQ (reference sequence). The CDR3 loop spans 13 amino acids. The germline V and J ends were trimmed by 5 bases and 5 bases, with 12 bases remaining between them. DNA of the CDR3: TGTGCCAGCAGCCCAGGGGTCCGGGAGACCCAGTACTTC. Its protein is CASSPGVRETQYF. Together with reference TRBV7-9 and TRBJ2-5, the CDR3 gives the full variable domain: DTGVSQNPRHKITKRGQNVTFRCDPISEHNRLYWYRQTLGQGPEFLTYFQNEAQLEKSRLLSDRFSAERPKGSFSTLEIQRTEQGDSAMYLCASSPGVRETQYFGPGTRLLVL.

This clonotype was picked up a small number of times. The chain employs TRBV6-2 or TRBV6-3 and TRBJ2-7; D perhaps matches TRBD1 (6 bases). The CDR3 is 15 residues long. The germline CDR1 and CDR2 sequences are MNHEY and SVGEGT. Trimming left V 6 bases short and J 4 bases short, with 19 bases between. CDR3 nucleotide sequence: TGTGCCAGCAGCAGCGATAGACAGGAACTTTACGAGCAGTACGTC. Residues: CASSSDRQELYEQYV.

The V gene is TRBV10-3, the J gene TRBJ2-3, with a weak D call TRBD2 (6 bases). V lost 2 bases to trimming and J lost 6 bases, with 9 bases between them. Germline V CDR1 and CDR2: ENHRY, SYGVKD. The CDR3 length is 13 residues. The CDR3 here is CAISEVGGDTQYF. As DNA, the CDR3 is TGTGCCATCAGTGAGGTCGGAGGGGATACGCAGTATTTT.

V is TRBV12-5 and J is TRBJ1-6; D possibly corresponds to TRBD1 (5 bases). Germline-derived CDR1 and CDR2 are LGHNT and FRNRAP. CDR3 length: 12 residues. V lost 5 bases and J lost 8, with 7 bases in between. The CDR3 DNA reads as TGTGCTAGTGGTGCGACAGATTCACCCCTCCACTTT. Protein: CASGATDSPLHF.

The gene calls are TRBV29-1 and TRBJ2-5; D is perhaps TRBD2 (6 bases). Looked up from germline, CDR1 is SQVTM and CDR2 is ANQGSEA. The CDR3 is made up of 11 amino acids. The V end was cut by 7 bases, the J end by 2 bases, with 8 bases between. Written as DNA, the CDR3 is TGCAGCGGGGCGGGGCAAGAGACCCAGTACTTC. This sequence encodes CSGAGQETQYF. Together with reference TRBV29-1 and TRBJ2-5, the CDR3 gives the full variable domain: SAVISQKPSRDICQRGTSLTIQCQVDSQVTMMFWYRQQPGQSLTLIATANQGSEATYESGFVIDKFPISRPNLTFSTLTVSNMSPEDSSIYLCSGAGQETQYFGPGTRLLVL.

CDR3 sequence: CASSMGLAGGADTGELFF. CDR3 nucleotides: TGTGCCAGCAGTATGGGGCTAGCGGGGGGGGCAGACACCGGGGAGCTGTTTTTT. V and J are TRBV6-1 and TRBJ2-2, with TRBD2 identical over 12 bases. Germline V gives CDR1 MNHNS, CDR2 SASEGT. The CDR3 spans 18 residues. After removal of 5 bases from V and 3 bases from J, the junction contained 10 bases not matched to a gene.

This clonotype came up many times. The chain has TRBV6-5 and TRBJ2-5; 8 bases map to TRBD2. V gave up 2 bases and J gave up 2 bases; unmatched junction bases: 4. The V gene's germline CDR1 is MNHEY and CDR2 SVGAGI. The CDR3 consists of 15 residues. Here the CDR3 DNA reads TGTGCCAGCAGTTACGCGGGGGGCCGACAAGAGACCCAGTACTTC. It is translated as CASSYAGGRQETQYF.

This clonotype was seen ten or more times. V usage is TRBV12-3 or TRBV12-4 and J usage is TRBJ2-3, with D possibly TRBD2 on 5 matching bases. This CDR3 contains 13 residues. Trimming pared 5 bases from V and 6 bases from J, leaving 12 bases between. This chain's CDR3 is CASSARGGDTQYF. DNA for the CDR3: TGTGCCAGCAGTGCTCGGGGTGGGGATACGCAGTATTTT.

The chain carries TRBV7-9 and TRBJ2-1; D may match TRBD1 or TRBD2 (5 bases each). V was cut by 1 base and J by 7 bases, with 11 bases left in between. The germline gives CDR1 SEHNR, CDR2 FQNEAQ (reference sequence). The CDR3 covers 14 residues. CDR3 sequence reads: CASSLVGVVNEQFF. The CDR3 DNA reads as TGTGCCAGCAGCTTAGTGGGGGTAGTGAATGAGCAGTTCTTC.

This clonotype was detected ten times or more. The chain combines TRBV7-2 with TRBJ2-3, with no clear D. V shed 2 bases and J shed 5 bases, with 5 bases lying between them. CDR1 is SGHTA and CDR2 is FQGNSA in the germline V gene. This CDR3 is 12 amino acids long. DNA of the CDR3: TGTGCCAGCAGCTTACTAAGAGATACGCAGTATTTT. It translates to CASSLLRDTQYF.

The CDR3 DNA reads as TGTGCCAGCGGAAACAGGACAGCAAAAAACATTCAGTACTTC. This sequence encodes CASGNRTAKNIQYF. The chain recombines TRBV18 with TRBJ2-4; D is perhaps TRBD1 (6 bases). Trimming removed 8 bases from V and 4 bases from J, with 15 bases in between. The CDR3 contains 14 residues. Germline V gives CDR1 KGHSH, CDR2 LQKENI.

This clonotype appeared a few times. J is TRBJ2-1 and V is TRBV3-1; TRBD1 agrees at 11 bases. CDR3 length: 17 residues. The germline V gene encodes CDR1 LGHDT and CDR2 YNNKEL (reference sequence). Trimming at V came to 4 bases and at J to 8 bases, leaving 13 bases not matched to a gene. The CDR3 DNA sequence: TGTGCCAGCAGCCTCGCCCCCGGACAGGGGGCGTCTCATGAGCAGTTCTTC. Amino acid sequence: CASSLAPGQGASHEQFF.

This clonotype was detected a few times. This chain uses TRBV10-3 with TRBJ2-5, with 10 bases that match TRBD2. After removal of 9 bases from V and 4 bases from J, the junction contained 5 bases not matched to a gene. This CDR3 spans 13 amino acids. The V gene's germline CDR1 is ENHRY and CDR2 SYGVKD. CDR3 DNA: TGTGCCATACTAGCGGGGCTGGGAGAGACCCAGTACTTC. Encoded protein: CAILAGLGETQYF.